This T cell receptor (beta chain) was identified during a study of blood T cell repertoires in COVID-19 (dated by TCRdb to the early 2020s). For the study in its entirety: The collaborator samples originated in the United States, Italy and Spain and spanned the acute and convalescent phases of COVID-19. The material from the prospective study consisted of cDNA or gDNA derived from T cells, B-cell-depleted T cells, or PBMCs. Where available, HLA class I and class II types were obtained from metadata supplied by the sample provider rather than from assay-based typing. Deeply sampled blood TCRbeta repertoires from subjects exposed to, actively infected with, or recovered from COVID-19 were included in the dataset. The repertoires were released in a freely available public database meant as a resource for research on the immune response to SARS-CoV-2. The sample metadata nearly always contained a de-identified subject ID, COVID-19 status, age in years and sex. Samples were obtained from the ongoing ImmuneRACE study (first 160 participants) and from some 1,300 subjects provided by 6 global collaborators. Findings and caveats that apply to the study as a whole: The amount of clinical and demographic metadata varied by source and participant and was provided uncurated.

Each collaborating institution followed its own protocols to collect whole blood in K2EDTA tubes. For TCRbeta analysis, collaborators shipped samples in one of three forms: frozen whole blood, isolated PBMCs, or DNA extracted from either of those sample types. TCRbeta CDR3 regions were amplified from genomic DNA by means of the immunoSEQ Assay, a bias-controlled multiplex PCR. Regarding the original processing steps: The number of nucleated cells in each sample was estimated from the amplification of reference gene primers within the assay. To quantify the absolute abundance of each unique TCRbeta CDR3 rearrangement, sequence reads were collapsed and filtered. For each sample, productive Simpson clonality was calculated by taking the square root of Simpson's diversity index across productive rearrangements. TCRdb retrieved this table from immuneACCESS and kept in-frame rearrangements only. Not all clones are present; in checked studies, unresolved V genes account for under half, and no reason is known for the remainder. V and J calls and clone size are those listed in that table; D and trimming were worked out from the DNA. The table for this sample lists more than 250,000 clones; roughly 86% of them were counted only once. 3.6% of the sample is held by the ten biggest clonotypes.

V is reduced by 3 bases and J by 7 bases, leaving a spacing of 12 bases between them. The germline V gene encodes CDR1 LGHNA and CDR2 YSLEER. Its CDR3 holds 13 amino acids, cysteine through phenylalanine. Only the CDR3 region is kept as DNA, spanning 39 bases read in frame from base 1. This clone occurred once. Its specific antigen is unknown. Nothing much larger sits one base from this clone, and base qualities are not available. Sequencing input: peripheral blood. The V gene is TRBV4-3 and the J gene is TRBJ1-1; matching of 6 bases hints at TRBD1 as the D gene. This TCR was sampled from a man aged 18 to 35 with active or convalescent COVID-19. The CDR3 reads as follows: CASSHPGQREAFF. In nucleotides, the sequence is TGCGCCAGCAGCCACCCGGGACAACGTGAAGCTTTCTTT.